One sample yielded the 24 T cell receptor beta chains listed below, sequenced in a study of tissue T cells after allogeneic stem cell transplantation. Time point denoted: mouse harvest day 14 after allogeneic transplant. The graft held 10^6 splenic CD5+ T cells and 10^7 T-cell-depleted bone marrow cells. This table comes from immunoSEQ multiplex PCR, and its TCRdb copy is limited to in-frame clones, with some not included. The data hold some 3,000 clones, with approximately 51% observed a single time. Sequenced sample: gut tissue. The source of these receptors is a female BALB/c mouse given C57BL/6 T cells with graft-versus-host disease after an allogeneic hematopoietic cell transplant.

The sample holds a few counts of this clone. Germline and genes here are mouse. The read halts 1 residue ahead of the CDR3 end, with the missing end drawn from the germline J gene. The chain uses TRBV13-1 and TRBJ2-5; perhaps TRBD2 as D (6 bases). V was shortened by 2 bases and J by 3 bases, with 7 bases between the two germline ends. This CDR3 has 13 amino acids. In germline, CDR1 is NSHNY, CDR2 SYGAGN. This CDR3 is CASSEWGQDTQYF. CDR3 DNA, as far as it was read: TGTGCCAGCAGTGAATGGGGGCAAGACACCCAGTAC.

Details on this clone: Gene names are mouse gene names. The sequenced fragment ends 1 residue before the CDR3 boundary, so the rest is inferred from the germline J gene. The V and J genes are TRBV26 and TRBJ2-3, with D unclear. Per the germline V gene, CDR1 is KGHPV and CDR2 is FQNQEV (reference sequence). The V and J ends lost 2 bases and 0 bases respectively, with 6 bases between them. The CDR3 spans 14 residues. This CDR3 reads CASSLTDSAETLYF. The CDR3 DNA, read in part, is TGTGCCAGCAGTCTGACGGACAGTGCAGAAACGCTGTAT.

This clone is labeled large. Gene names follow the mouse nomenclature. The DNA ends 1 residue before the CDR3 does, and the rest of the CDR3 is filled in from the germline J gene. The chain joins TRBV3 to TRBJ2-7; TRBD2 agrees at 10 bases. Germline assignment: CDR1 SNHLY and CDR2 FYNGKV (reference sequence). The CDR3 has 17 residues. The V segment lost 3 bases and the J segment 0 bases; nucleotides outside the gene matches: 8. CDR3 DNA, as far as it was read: TGTGCCAGCAGCTTGGGGACTGGGGCGAGGAGCTCCTATGAACAGTAC. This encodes CASSLGTGARSSYEQY. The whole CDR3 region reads CASSLGTGARSSYEQYF.

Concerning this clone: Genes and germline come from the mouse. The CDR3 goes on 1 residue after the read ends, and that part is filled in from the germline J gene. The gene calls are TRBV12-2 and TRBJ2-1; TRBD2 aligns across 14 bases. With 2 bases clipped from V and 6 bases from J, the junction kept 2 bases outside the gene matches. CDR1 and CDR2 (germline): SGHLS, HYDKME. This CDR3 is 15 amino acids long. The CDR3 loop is CASSRDWGGVAEQFF. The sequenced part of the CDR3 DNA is TGTGCCAGCTCTCGGGACTGGGGGGGCGTTGCTGAGCAGTTC.

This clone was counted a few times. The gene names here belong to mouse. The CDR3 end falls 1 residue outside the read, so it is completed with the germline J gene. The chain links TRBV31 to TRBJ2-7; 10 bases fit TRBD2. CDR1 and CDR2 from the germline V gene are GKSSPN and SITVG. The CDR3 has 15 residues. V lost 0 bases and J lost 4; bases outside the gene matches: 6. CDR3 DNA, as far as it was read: TGTGCCTGGAGTCTAGTCGGGACTGGGGTTTATGAACAGTAC. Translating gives CAWSLVGTGVYEQY. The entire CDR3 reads CAWSLVGTGVYEQYF.

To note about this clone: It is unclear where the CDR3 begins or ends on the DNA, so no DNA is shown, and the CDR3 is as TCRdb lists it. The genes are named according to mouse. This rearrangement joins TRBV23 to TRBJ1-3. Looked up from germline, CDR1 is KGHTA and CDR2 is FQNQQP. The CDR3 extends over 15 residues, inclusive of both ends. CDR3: CSSSQSVGSGNTLYF.

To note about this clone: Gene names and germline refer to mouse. The CDR3 spells CGARVGTGGGDTGQLYF. The part of the CDR3 DNA that was read is TGTGGTGCTAGGGTAGGGACTGGGGGGGGCGACACCGGGCAGCTCTAC. V gene TRBV20 combines with J gene TRBJ2-2; TRBD2 matches 13 bases. The CDR3 end lies 1 residue beyond the end of the read and is filled in from the germline J gene. CDR3 length: 17 amino acids. Germline loops: CDR1 GFQATS, CDR2 STVNSAI. V lost 1 base to trimming and J lost 3 bases; unmatched junction nucleotides: 5.

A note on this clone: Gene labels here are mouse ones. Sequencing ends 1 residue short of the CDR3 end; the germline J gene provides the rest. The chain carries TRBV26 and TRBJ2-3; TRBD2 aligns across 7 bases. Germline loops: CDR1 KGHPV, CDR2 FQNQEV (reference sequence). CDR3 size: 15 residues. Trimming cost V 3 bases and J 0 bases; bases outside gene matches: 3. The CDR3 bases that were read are TGTGCCAGCAGTCTTGTCTGGGGGAGTGCAGAAACGCTGTAT. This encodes CASSLVWGSAETLY. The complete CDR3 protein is CASSLVWGSAETLYF.

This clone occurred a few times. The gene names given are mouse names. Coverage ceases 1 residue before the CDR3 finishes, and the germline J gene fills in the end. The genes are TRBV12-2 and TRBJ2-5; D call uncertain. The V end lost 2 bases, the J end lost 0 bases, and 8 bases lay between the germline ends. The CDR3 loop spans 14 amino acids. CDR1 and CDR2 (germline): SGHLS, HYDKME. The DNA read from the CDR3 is TGTGCCAGCTCTCCGACATTTAACCAAGACACCCAGTAC. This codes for CASSPTFNQDTQY. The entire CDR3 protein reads CASSPTFNQDTQYF.

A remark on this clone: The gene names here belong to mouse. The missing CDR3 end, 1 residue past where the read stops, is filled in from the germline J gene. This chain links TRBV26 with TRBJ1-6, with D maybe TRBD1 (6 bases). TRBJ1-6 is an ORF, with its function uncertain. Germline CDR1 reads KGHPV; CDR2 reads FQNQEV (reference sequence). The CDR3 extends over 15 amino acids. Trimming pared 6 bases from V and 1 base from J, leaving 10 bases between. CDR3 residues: CASRRDISYNSPLYF. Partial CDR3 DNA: TGTGCCAGCAGGAGGGACATATCCTATAATTCGCCCCTCTAC.

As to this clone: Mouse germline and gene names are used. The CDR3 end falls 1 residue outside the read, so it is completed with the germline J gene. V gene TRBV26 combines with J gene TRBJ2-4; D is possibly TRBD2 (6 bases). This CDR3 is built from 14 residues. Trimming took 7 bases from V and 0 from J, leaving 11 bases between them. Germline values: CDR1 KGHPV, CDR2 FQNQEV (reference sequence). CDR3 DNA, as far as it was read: TGTGCCAGCAACCCGGGGGGTAGTCAAAACACCTTGTAC. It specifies CASNPGGSQNTLY. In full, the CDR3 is CASNPGGSQNTLYF.

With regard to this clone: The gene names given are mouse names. The CDR3: CASSFRDRGCERLFF. CDR3 DNA, as far as it was read: TGTGCCAGCAGTTTCCGGGACAGGGGCTGCGAAAGATTATTT. The chain is built from TRBV14 and TRBJ1-4; 10 nucleotides line up with TRBD1. Read sequence stops 1 residue before the CDR3 end, and the germline J gene provides the missing end. This CDR3 contains 15 residues. V dropped 1 base and J dropped 7; count of bases not matched to a gene: 4. Germline V gene data show CDR1 as SGHDT and CDR2 as FRDEAV.

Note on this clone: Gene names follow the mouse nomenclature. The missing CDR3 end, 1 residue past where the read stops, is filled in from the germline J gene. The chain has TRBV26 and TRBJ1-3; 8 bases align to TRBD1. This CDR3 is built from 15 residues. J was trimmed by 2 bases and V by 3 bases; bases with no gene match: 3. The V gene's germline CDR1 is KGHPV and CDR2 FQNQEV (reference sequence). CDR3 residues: CASSLIRGPGNTLYF. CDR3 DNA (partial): TGTGCCAGCAGTCTCATCAGGGGGCCTGGAAATACGCTCTAT.

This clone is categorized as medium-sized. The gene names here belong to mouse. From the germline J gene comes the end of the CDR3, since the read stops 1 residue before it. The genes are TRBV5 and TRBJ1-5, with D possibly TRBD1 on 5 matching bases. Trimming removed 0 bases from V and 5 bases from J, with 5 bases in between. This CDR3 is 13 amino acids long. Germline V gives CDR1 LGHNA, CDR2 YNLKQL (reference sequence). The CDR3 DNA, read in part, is TGTGCCAGCAGCCAAGAGACAGACCAGGCTCCGCTT. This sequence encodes CASSQETDQAPL. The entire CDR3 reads CASSQETDQAPLF.

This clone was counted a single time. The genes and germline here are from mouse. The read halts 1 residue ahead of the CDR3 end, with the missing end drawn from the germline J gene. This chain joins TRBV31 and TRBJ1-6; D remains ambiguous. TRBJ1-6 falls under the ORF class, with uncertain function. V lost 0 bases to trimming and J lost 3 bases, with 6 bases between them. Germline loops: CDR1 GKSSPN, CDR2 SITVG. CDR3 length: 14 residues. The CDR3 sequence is CAWSLSLYNSPLYF. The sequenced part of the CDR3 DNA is TGTGCCTGGAGTCTTAGCCTCTATAATTCGCCCCTCTAC.

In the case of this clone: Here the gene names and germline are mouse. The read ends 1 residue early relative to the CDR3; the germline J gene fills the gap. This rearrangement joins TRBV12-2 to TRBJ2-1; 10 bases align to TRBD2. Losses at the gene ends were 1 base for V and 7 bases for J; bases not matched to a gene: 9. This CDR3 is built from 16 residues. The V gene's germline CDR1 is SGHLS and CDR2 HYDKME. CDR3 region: CASSLGLGGRGAEQFF. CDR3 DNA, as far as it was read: TGTGCCAGCTCTCTAGGGCTGGGGGGGCGCGGAGCTGAGCAGTTC.

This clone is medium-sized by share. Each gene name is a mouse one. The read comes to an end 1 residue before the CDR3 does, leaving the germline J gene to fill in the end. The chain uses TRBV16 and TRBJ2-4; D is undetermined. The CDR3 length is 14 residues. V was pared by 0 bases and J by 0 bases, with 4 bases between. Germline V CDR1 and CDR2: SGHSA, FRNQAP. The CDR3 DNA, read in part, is TGTGCAAGCAGCTTAGAGCAAAGTCAAAACACCTTGTAC. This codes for CASSLEQSQNTLY. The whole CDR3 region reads CASSLEQSQNTLYF. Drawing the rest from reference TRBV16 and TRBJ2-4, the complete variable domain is NAGVIQTPRHKVTGKGQEATLWCEPISGHSAVFWYRQTIVQGLEFLTYFRNQAPIDDSGMPKERFSAQMPNQSHSTLKIQSTQPQDSAVYLCASSLEQSQNTLYFGAGTRLSVL.

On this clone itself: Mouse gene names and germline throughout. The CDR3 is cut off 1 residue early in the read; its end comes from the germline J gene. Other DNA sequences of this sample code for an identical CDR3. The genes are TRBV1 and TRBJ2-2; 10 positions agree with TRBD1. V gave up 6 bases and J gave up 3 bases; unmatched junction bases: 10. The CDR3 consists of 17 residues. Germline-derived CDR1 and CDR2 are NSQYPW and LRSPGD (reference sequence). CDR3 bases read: TGCACCTGCAGCGGGGGGACAGGGGAGAGAGACACCGGGCAGCTCTAC. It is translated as CTCSGGTGERDTGQLY. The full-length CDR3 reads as CTCSGGTGERDTGQLYF.

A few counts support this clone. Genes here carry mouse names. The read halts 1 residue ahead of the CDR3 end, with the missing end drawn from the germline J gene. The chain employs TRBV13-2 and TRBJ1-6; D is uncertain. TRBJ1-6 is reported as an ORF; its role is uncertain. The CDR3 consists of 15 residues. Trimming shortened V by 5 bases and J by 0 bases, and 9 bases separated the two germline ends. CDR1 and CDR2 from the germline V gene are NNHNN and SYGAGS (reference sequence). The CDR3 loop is CASGRRNSYNSPLYF. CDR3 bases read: TGTGCCAGCGGCCGACGGAATTCCTATAATTCGCCCCTCTAC.

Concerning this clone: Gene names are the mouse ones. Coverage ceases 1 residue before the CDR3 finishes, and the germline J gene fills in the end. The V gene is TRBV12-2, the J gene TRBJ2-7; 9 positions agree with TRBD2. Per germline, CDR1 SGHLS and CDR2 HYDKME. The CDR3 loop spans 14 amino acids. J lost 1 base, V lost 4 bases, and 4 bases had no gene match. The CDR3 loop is CASSPDWGSYEQYF. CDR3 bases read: TGTGCCAGCTCCCCAGACTGGGGGTCCTATGAACAGTAC.

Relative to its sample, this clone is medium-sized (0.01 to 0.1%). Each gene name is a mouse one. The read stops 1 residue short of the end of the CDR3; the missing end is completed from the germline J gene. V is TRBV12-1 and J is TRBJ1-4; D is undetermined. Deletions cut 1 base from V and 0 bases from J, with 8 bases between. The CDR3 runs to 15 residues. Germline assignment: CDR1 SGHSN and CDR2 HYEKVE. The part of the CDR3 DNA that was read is TGTGCCAGCTCTCTTTGGCAGATTTCCAACGAAAGATTATTT. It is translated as CASSLWQISNERLF. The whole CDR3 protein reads CASSLWQISNERLFF. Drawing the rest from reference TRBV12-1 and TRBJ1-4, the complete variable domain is DSGVVQSPRHIIKEKGGRSVLTCIPISGHSNVVWYQQTLGKELKFLIQHYEKVERDKGFLPSRFSVQQFDDYHSEMNMSALELEDSAMYFCASSLWQISNERLFFGHGTKLSVL.

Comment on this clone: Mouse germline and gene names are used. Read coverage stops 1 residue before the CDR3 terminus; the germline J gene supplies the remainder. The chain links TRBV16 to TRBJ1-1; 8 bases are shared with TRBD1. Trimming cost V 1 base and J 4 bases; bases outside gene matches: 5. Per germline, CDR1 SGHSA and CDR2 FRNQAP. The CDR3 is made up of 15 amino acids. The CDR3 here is CASSLAGGRGTEVFF. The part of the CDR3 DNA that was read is TGTGCAAGCAGCTTAGCAGGGGGCAGGGGCACAGAAGTCTTC.

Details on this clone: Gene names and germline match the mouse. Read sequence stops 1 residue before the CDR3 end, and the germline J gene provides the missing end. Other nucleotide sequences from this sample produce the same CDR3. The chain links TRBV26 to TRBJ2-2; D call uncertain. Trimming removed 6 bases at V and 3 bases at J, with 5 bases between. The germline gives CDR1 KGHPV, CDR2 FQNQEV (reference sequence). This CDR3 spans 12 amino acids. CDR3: CASSLDTGQLYF. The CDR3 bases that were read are TGTGCCAGCAGCCTCGACACCGGGCAGCTCTAC.

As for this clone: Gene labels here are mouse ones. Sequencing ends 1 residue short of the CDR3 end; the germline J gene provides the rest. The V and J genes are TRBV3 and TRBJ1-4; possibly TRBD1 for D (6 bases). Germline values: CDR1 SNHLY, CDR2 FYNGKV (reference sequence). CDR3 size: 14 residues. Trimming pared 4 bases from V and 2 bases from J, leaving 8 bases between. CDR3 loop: CASSSGTSNERLFF. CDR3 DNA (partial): TGTGCCAGCAGCTCCGGGACATCCAACGAAAGATTATTT.